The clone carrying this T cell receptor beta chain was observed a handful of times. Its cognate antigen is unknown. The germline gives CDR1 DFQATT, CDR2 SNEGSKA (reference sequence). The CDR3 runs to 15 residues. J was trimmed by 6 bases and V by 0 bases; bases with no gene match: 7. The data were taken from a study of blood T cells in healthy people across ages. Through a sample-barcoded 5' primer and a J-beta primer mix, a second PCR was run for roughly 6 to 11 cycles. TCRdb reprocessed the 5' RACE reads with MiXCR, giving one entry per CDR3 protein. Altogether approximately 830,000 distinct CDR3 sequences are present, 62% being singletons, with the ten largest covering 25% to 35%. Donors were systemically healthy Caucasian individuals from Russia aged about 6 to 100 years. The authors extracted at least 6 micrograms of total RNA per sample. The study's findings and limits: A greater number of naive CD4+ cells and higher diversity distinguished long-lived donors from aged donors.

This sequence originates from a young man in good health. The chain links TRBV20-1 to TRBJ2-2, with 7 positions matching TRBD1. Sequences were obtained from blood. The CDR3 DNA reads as TGCAGTGCTAGAGACTTTAAGGGGGCGTCCGGGGAGCTGTTTTTT. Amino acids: CSARDFKGASGELFF.